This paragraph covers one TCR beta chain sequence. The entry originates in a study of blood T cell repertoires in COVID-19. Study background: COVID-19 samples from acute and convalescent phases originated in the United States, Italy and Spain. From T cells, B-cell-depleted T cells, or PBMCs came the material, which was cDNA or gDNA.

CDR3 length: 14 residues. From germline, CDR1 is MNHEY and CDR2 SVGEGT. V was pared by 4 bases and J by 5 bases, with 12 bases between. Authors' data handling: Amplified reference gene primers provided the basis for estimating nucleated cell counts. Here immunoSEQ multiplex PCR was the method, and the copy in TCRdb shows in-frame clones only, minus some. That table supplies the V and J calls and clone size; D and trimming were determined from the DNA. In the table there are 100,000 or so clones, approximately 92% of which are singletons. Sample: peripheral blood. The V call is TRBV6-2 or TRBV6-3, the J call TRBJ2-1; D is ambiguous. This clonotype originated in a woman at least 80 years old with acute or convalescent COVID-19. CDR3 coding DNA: TGTGCCAGCAGTTGGGCAAGAGACAACAATGAGCAGTTCTTC. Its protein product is CASSWARDNNEQFF.